The TCR beta chain under discussion was sequenced for a study of T cells in Graves' hyperthyroidism and ophthalmopathy. Points on this clonotype: Its antigen is currently unknown.

It was uncontrolled infection, other autoimmune disease, pregnancy or lactation that excluded patients. Study-level results: The model made its ophthalmopathy prediction, and onset followed a median approximately six months later.

RNA transcripts were the template for amplifying TCR beta CDR3 regions. Researchers ran a first-round RT-PCR on the TCR CDR3 using the HTBI primer set. From the multiplex PCR reads, TCRdb called clonotypes with MiXCR, one entry per CDR3 protein. Of about half a million distinct CDR3 sequences in the sample, under 25% were seen once. The CDR3 spans 17 residues. Germline V lookup: CDR1 GTSNPN, CDR2 SVGIG (reference sequence). V shed 2 bases and J 5 bases; nucleotides not matched to a gene: 15. The sequence came from a man younger than 35 with Graves' hyperthyroidism. This rearrangement joins TRBV30 to TRBJ2-4; 7 bases map to TRBD1. The sample consisted of blood. CDR3 bases: TGTGCCTGGAGTCGGGTAGAAAGGGGGCTAGGGGAAAACATTCAGTACTTC. It translates to CAWSRVERGLGENIQYF.